These 29 T cell receptor beta chains came from one sample sequenced in a study of Ad26.COV2.S vaccination and SARS-CoV-2 variants. The treatment denotes: some 19 received Ad26.COV2.S at low or high dose, single or two shots; several received placebo; per-sample allocation not given. Repertoires come from day 63 after the first vaccine or placebo injection. Assay: immunoSEQ multiplex PCR; the TCRdb copy retains only in-frame clones and omits some. The table has about 350,000 clones, 75% to 90% seen once. Sequencing used peripheral blood, obtained in a trial of Ad26.COV2.S vaccine versus placebo. Every receptor here comes from a person between 18 and 65 years old who received the Ad26.COV2.S COVID-19 vaccine or a placebo.

The rearrangement uses TRBV19 and TRBJ2-7; possible D gene TRBD1, 6 bases. V lost 3 bases to trimming and J lost 2 bases, with 14 bases between them. The CDR3 is 15 residues long. Germline CDR1 is LNHDA and CDR2 is SQIVND (reference sequence). CDR3 in DNA: TGTGCCAGTAGTATGCGGCAGGGGCTAGCCTACGAGCAGTACTTC. Translation gives CASSMRQGLAYEQYF.

The chain has TRBV7-9 and TRBJ1-2; D remains unclear. The CDR3 is 12 residues long. In germline, CDR1 is SEHNR, CDR2 FQNEAQ (reference sequence). V was pared by 2 bases and J by 6 bases, with 7 bases between. The CDR3 loop is CASSLMADGYTF. CDR3 DNA sequence: TGTGCCAGCAGCTTAATGGCTGATGGCTACACCTTC.

The genes are TRBV7-9 and TRBJ1-2, with D uncertain. In germline, CDR1 is SEHNR, CDR2 FQNEAQ (reference sequence). V dropped 0 bases and J dropped 0 bases, with 5 bases sitting between them. There are 14 residues in the CDR3. CDR3 in DNA: TGTGCCAGCAGCTTAGCGGACGCTAACTATGGCTACACCTTC. It is translated as CASSLADANYGYTF.

The chain employs TRBV6-5 and TRBJ2-3; D not certain. The length of the CDR3 is 14 residues. The germline V and J ends were trimmed by 3 bases and 4 bases, with 11 bases remaining between them. The germline CDR1 and CDR2 sequences are MNHEY and SVGAGI. The CDR3 DNA follows: TGTGCCAGCAGTTATTCCCCCGGCTCAGATACGCAGTATTTT. Translating it yields CASSYSPGSDTQYF.

In this sample, this clone turned up once. The rearrangement joins TRBV29-1 to TRBJ2-3; 8 bases fit TRBD1. The CDR3 has 14 amino acids. With V trimmed by 6 bases and J by 1 base, 6 bases remained unmatched. Germline CDR1 is SQVTM and CDR2 is ANQGSEA. This CDR3 reads CSVDDRGGTDTQYF. The CDR3 region has the DNA TGCAGCGTAGACGACAGGGGAGGCACAGATACGCAGTATTTT.

The genes are TRBV18 and TRBJ2-3, with TRBD1 identical over 8 bases. Per the germline V gene, CDR1 is KGHSH and CDR2 is LQKENI. Trimming took 5 bases from V and 9 from J; bases not matched to a gene: 7. The CDR3 length is 13 residues. In DNA form, the CDR3 reads TGTGCCAGCTCAGTACTACAGGGGGACACGCAGTATTTT. Protein: CASSVLQGDTQYF.

The chain employs TRBV3-1 (or the pseudogene TRBV3-2) and TRBJ1-4; no firm D call. Trimming removed 4 bases from V and 13 bases from J, with 13 bases in between. This CDR3 spans 12 amino acids. Germline CDR1 is LGHDT and CDR2 is YNNKEL (reference sequence). CDR3 amino acids: CASSPKVGRLFF. CDR3 nucleotides: TGTGCCAGCAGCCCCAAGGTAGGGAGACTGTTTTTT.

CDR3 bases: TGTGCCAGTAGTGCCCGGGGTTTTGACACCGGGGAGCTGTTTTTT. Its translation: CASSARGFDTGELFF. V is TRBV19 and J is TRBJ2-2; D might be TRBD2 (5 bases). CDR1 and CDR2 (germline): LNHDA, SQIVND (reference sequence). This CDR3 contains 15 residues. V was cut by 5 bases and J by 3 bases, with 13 bases left in between.

A single count supports this clone. This rearrangement joins TRBV2 to TRBJ2-2; 9 nucleotides line up with TRBD1. In germline, CDR1 is SNHLY, CDR2 FYNNEI. This CDR3 region has 15 residues. The V gene end was trimmed by 7 bases and the J gene end by 1 base; junction bases not matched to a gene: 4. CDR3 sequence: CASTGDRVNTGELFF. The CDR3 nucleotides read TGTGCCAGCACCGGGGACAGGGTGAACACCGGGGAGCTGTTTTTT.

The genes are TRBV5-1 and TRBJ2-5; no clear D gene. The CDR3 spans 15 residues. Germline CDR1 and CDR2: SGHRS and YFSETQ. The V gene lost 0 bases and the J gene lost 1 base, with 10 bases spanning the gap. Written as DNA, the CDR3 is TGCGCCAGCAGCTTGGGGGTCTGGGGCCAAGAGACCCAGTACTTC. Its translation: CASSLGVWGQETQYF.

This clone was picked up one time. CDR3 DNA sequence: TGTGCCAGCAGCGTTAGCGGGGGAGATGAGCAGTTCTTC. Translating it yields CASSVSGGDEQFF. The gene calls are TRBV7-3 and TRBJ2-1; 9 bases align to TRBD2. Trimming at V came to 5 bases and at J to 8 bases, leaving 4 bases not matched to a gene. The CDR3 sequence is 13 residues long. CDR1 and CDR2 from the germline V gene are SGHTA and FQGTGA.

Only one count was recorded for this clone. This chain links TRBV13 with TRBJ2-7; D unresolved. Germline CDR1 PRHDT, CDR2 FYEKMQ (reference sequence). The CDR3 is 12 amino acids. Trimming cost V 6 bases and J 6 bases, with 12 bases left between them. CDR3 sequence reads: CASSRGWAEQYF. For the CDR3, the DNA is TGTGCCAGCAGTCGAGGCTGGGCCGAGCAGTACTTC.

The V gene is TRBV7-9, the J gene TRBJ1-5; no clear D. The CDR3 is 14 amino acids. Germline V gene lookup returns CDR1 SEHNR and CDR2 FQNEAQ (reference sequence). The V and J ends lost 1 base and 7 bases respectively, with 11 bases between them. For the CDR3, the DNA is TGTGCCAGCAGCTTAGGTGGGGTAGGCCAGCCCCAGCATTTT. Translating it yields CASSLGGVGQPQHF. The full variable domain, in which reference TRBV7-9 and TRBJ1-5 provide the parts outside the CDR3, is DTGVSQNPRHKITKRGQNVTFRCDPISEHNRLYWYRQTLGQGPEFLTYFQNEAQLEKSRLLSDRFSAERPKGSFSTLEIQRTEQGDSAMYLCASSLGGVGQPQHFGDGTRLSIL.

The gene calls are TRBV27 and TRBJ2-1; 9 nucleotides line up with TRBD2. Trimming at V came to 5 bases and at J to 5 bases, leaving 10 bases not matched to a gene. Germline V gene data show CDR1 as MNHEY and CDR2 as SMNVEV (reference sequence). The CDR3 loop spans 16 amino acids. CDR3 DNA sequence: TGTGCCAGCAGTCAGATTAGACTAGCGGATGACAATGAGCAGTTCTTC. Protein sequence: CASSQIRLADDNEQFF.

The chain recombines TRBV6-1 with TRBJ1-1, with a weak D call TRBD1 (6 bases). Germline V CDR1 and CDR2: MNHNS, SASEGT. The CDR3 contains 15 residues. V gave up 3 bases and J gave up 4 bases, with 15 bases separating them. DNA for the CDR3: TGTGCCAGCAGTGATTACTCAGGGGTGGGCACTGAAGCTTTCTTT. It translates to CASSDYSGVGTEAFF.

This rearrangement joins TRBV7-3 to TRBJ2-2; 7 bases agree with TRBD1. CDR1 SGHTA and CDR2 FQGTGA come from the germline V gene. This CDR3 region has 12 residues. The trim removed 7 bases at V and 6 bases at J, leaving 2 bases unmatched. The DNA of the CDR3 is TGTGCCAGCAACCAGGGGGCCGGGGAGCTGTTTTTT. It encodes CASNQGAGELFF.

CDR3 sequence: CASSVDRGSTEAFF. Written as DNA, the CDR3 is TGTGCCAGCAGCGTAGATCGGGGGTCCACTGAAGCTTTCTTT. The J gene is TRBJ1-1, the V gene TRBV9; D might be TRBD1 (5 bases). V was clipped by 0 bases and J by 4 bases, with 10 bases between them. The germline gives CDR1 SGDLS, CDR2 YYNGEE. The CDR3 runs 14 residues.

This clone was seen a handful of times. The chain recombines TRBV10-1 with TRBJ1-5; TRBD1 aligns across 7 bases. The CDR3 loop spans 14 amino acids. The trim removed 8 bases at V and 2 bases at J, leaving 6 bases unmatched. CDR1 WNHNN and CDR2 SYGVQD come from the germline V gene (reference sequence). CDR3 DNA: TGCGCCAGCCGTATGACAGGGCGCAATCAGCCCCAGCATTTT. Its protein is CASRMTGRNQPQHF.

V is TRBV18 and J is TRBJ1-1; no definite D call. Germline V gene lookup returns CDR1 KGHSH and CDR2 LQKENI. Deletions cut 4 bases from V and 3 bases from J, with 18 bases between. This CDR3 has 16 amino acids. The CDR3 here is CASSRVDGLRYTEAFF. CDR3 nucleotide sequence: TGTGCCAGCTCACGAGTTGACGGCCTGCGGTACACTGAAGCTTTCTTT.

This chain uses TRBV28 with TRBJ2-2, with D possibly being TRBD1 (5 bases). Trimming took off 4 bases at V and 4 bases at J, with 10 bases between the two ends. Germline-derived CDR1 and CDR2 are MDHEN and SYDVKM. The CDR3 sequence is 14 residues long. The CDR3 spells CASSSGMGTGELFF. CDR3 in DNA: TGTGCCAGCAGTTCAGGGATGGGCACCGGGGAGCTGTTTTTT.

The rearrangement joins TRBV4-1 to TRBJ2-1, with D unresolved. CDR3 size: 14 residues. Germline V gene sequence: CDR1 MGHRA, CDR2 YSYEKL. V dropped 1 base and J dropped 1 base, with 5 bases sitting between them. The CDR3 bases are TGCGCCAGCAGCCAAGCTGGGTCCTACAATGAGCAGTTCTTC. Translation: CASSQAGSYNEQFF.

The rearrangement joins TRBV10-3 to TRBJ1-1, with a tentative D call TRBD1 (5 bases). CDR3 length: 15 amino acids. Trimming stripped 0 bases from V and 5 bases from J, with 13 bases between. The germline V gene has CDR1 ENHRY and CDR2 SYGVKD. The CDR3 DNA sequence: TGTGCCATCAGTGAGTCCGTCGGGGGTACTACTGAAGCTTTCTTT. Amino acids: CAISESVGGTTEAFF.

V gene TRBV18 combines with J gene TRBJ1-6; the match to TRBD1 covers 7 bases. The CDR3 length is 14 residues. V gave up 5 bases and J gave up 7 bases; unmatched junction bases: 5. CDR1 KGHSH and CDR2 LQKENI come from the germline V gene. The CDR3 loop is CASSSTGRNSPLHF. The CDR3 nucleotides read TGTGCCAGCTCATCGACAGGGCGAAATTCACCCCTCCACTTT.

The rearrangement links TRBV6-2 or TRBV6-3 to TRBJ1-1, with TRBD1 matching 7 bases. Germline loops: CDR1 MNHEY, CDR2 SVGEGT. Germline trimming cut 6 bases from V and 3 bases from J; bases unmatched to any gene: 13. The length of the CDR3 is 16 residues. DNA for the CDR3: TGTGCCAGCAGCCCTATAGTCGATACAGGGGACACTGAAGCTTTCTTT. Amino acid sequence: CASSPIVDTGDTEAFF.

The chain joins TRBV19 to TRBJ1-2; TRBD1 matches 8 bases. This CDR3 is built from 15 residues. Germline CDR1 LNHDA, CDR2 SQIVND (reference sequence). J was trimmed by 1 base and V by 4 bases; bases with no gene match: 5. CDR3 protein: CASSSLDRGNYGYTF. CDR3 coding DNA: TGTGCCAGTAGTAGTCTTGACAGGGGTAACTATGGCTACACCTTC.

J is TRBJ2-1 and V is TRBV6-5; 7 bases match TRBD1. CDR1 is MNHEY and CDR2 is SVGAGI in the germline V gene. V lost 5 bases to trimming and J lost 8 bases; unmatched junction nucleotides: 6. The CDR3 runs to 13 residues. The CDR3 is CASSLDRADEQFF. CDR3 bases: TGTGCCAGCAGTCTTGACAGGGCCGATGAGCAGTTCTTC.

The rearrangement uses TRBV19 and TRBJ2-3; D remains unclear. The CDR3 length is 14 residues. Trimming removed 4 bases from V and 3 bases from J, with 11 bases in between. Germline V gene lookup returns CDR1 LNHDA and CDR2 SQIVND (reference sequence). CDR3 in DNA: TGTGCCAGTAGTAGGGCGCGGCCAACAGATACGCAGTATTTT. Translating it yields CASSRARPTDTQYF.

The chain links TRBV6-6 to TRBJ1-4; 9 bases match TRBD1. This CDR3 has 16 residues. V lost 6 bases and J lost 0; bases outside the gene matches: 5. CDR1 is MNHNY and CDR2 is SVGAGI in the germline V gene (reference sequence). Here the CDR3 DNA reads TGTGCCAGCAGCAGGACAGGGGCTGCAACTAATGAAAAACTGTTTTTT. Its translation is CASSRTGAATNEKLFF.

CDR3 bases: TGTGCCAGCAGTTTAAGCCAGGGTCCTGAAGCTTTCTTT. It codes for CASSLSQGPEAFF. The rearrangement links TRBV27 to TRBJ1-1; D might be TRBD1 (5 bases). Trimming shortened V by 2 bases and J by 6 bases, and 10 bases separated the two germline ends. CDR3 size: 13 residues. The germline CDR1 and CDR2 sequences are MNHEY and SMNVEV (reference sequence).